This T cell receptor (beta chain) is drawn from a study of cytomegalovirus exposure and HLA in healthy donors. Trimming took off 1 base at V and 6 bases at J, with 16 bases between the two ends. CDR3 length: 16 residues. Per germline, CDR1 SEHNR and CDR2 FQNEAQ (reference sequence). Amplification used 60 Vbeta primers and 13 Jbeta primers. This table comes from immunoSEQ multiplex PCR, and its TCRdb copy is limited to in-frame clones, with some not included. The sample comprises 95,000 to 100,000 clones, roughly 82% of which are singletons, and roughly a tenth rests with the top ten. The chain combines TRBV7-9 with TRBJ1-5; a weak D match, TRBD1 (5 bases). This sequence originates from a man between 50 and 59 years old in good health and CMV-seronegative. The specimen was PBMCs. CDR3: CASSLEVGGKGQPQHF. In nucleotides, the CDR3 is TGTGCCAGCAGCTTAGAGGTGGGGGGTAAGGGTCAGCCCCAGCATTTT. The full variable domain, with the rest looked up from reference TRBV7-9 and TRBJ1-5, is DTGVSQNPRHKITKRGQNVTFRCDPISEHNRLYWYRQTLGQGPEFLTYFQNEAQLEKSRLLSDRFSAERPKGSFSTLEIQRTEQGDSAMYLCASSLEVGGKGQPQHFGDGTRLSIL.